This TCR beta chain was sequenced for a study of identical twins. On this clonotype: One junction end does not reproduce the germline sequence, and a read error may be involved.

Template switching (which added a universal primer site) was used, and cDNA carried unique molecular identifiers. MiXCR was run by TCRdb on the 5' RACE reads, yielding one entry per CDR3 protein. The table lists 600,000 to 850,000 distinct CDR3 sequences, about 18% of them singletons. Germline loops: CDR1 SGHRS, CDR2 YFSETQ. The CDR3 sequence is 13 residues long. This sample also appeared in a second study, on T cells expressing NK-cell markers. As that report states: A range of about 1.0-8% of CD8+ T cells consisted of dominant NKG2C+ clonotypes in several donors.

The TCR comes from a woman between 18 and 29 years old in good health. This chain links TRBV5-1 with TRBJ2-5; the D is unclear. The specimen was PBMCs. The CDR3 is CASSLGLRETRYF. The CDR3 coding sequence is TGCGCCAGCAGCTTGGGGCTTCGCGAGACCCGGTACTTC.